The 7 T cell receptor beta chains reported below all come from one sample, sequenced in a study of T cell changes during pregnancy in multiple sclerosis. Repertoires were generated with immunoSEQ multiplex PCR, while TCRdb's copy carries only in-frame clones and drops some. The data hold over 35,000 clones, with around 91% observed a single time. The material was CD4+ T cells from peripheral blood mononuclear cells, obtained in the second trimester of pregnancy. The origin of the receptors is a female donor in good health, enrolled as a control in a pregnancy study.

The rearrangement joins TRBV11-3 to TRBJ2-2, with 7 positions matching TRBD1. The V gene end was trimmed by 5 bases and the J gene end by 4 bases; junction bases not matched to a gene: 4. CDR1 is SGHNT and CDR2 is YENEEA in the germline V gene. CDR3 length: 14 residues. DNA for the CDR3: TGTGCCAGCAGCCCCGGGGACAGCACCGGGGAGCTGTTTTTT. Translated, it gives CASSPGDSTGELFF.

The chain joins TRBV5-1 to TRBJ1-5; tentatively, D is TRBD1 (6 bases). The CDR3 is 13 residues long. Trimming removed 4 bases at V and 4 bases at J, with 9 bases between. Germline CDR1 and CDR2: SGHRS and YFSETQ. CDR3 protein: CASSPGQNQPQHF. The CDR3 DNA follows: TGCGCCAGCAGCCCCGGACAGAATCAGCCCCAGCATTTT.

The chain uses TRBV2 and TRBJ1-5; 8 nucleotides line up with TRBD1. Looked up from germline, CDR1 is SNHLY and CDR2 is FYNNEI. The CDR3 is 13 amino acids. The V segment lost 7 bases and the J segment 8 bases; nucleotides outside the gene matches: 7. The CDR3 DNA is TGTGCCAGCACCGGACAGGGTTTAGAGCCCCAGCATTTT. Encoded protein: CASTGQGLEPQHF.

The V call is TRBV2, the J call TRBJ2-5; 7 nucleotides line up with TRBD2. This CDR3 is built from 13 residues. V lost 7 bases, J lost 5 bases, and 7 bases stayed unmatched. Germline-derived CDR1 and CDR2 are SNHLY and FYNNEI. The CDR3 DNA reads TGTGCCAGCACCTTGACTAGCTGGGAGACCCAGTACTTC. Translated, it gives CASTLTSWETQYF.

The gene calls are TRBV6-1 and TRBJ2-1, with D uncertain. From germline, CDR1 is MNHNS and CDR2 SASEGT. The CDR3 contains 15 residues. The V end was cut by 6 bases, the J end by 1 base, with 13 bases between. CDR3 loop: CASSRSTESYNEQFF. CDR3 nucleotides: TGTGCCAGCAGCCGTTCTACCGAGTCCTACAATGAGCAGTTCTTC.

V and J are TRBV5-1 and TRBJ1-3; D unresolved. V dropped 3 bases and J dropped 1 base, with 17 bases sitting between them. CDR3 size: 17 residues. Germline V gives CDR1 SGHRS, CDR2 YFSETQ. The CDR3 here is CASSYSGRARSGNTIYF. CDR3 coding DNA: TGCGCCAGCAGCTACAGCGGGAGGGCGAGATCTGGAAACACCATATATTTT. Variable domain in full (rest from reference TRBV5-1 and TRBJ1-3): KAGVTQTPRYLIKTRGQQVTLSCSPISGHRSVSWYQQTPGQGLQFLFEYFSETQRNKGNFPGRFSGRQFSNSRSEMNVSTLELGDSALYLCASSYSGRARSGNTIYFGEGSWLTVV.

The chain uses TRBV5-1 and TRBJ2-2; D is ambiguous. Germline CDR1 and CDR2: SGHRS and YFSETQ. V was clipped by 3 bases and J by 1 base, with 4 bases between them. The CDR3 extends over 13 amino acids. CDR3: CASSYGNTGELFF. The CDR3 bases are TGCGCCAGCAGCTACGGGAACACCGGGGAGCTGTTTTTT.